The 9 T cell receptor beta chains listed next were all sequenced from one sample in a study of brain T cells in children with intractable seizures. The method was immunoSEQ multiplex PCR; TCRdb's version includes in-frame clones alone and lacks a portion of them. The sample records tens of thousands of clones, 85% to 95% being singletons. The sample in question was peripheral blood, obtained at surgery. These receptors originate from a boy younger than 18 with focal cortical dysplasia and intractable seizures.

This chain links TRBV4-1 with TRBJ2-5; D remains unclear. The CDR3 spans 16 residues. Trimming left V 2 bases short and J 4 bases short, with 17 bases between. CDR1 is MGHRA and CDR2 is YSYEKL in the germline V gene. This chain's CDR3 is CASSQQWENSRETQYF. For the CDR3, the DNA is TGCGCCAGCAGCCAACAATGGGAAAATTCGCGAGAGACCCAGTACTTC.

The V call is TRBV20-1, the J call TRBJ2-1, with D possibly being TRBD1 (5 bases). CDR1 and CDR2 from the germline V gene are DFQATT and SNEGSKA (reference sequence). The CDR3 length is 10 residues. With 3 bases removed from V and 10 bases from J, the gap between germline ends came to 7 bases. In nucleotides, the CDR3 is TGCAGTGCTAGGAGACAGGAGCAGTTCTTC. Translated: CSARRQEQFF.

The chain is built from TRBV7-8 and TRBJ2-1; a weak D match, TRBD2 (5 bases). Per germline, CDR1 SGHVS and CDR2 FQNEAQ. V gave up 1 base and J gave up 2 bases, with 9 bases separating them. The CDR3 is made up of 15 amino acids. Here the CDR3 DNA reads TGTGCCAGCAGCTTAGTGAGCGGTACCTACAATGAGCAGTTCTTC. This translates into CASSLVSGTYNEQFF. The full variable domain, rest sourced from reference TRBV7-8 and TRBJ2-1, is GAGVSQSPRYKVAKRGQDVALRCDPISGHVSLFWYQQALGQGPEFLTYFQNEAQLDKSGLPSDRFFAERPEGSVSTLKIQRTQQEDSAVYLCASSLVSGTYNEQFFGPGTRLTVL.

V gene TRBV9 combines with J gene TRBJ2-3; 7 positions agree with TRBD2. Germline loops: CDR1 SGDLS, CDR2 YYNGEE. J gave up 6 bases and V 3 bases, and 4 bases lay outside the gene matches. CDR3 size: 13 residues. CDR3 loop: CASSARDYDTQYF. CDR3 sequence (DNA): TGTGCCAGCAGCGCCCGGGACTATGATACGCAGTATTTT.

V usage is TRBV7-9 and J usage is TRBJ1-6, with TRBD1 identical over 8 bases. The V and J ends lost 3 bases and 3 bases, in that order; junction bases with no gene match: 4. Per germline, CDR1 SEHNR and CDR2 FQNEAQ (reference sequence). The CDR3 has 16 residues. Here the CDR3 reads CASSLGQVRYNSPLHF. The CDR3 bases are TGTGCCAGCAGCTTGGGACAGGTCCGCTATAATTCACCCCTCCACTTT.

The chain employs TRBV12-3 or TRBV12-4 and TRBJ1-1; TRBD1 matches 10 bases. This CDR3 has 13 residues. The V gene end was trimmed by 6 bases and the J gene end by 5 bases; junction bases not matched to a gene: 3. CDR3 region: CASSQDRGTEAFF. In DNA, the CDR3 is TGTGCCAGCAGCCAGGACAGGGGGACTGAAGCTTTCTTT.

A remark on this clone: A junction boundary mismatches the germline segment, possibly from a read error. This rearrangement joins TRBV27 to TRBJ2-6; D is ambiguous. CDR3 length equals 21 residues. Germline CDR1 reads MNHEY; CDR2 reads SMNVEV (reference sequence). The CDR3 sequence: CDSNPRGIVLSIWGGANVLTF. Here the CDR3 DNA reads TGTGACAGCAACCCCCGCGGCATCGTATTGTCCATCTGGGGTGGGGCCAACGTCCTGACTTTC.

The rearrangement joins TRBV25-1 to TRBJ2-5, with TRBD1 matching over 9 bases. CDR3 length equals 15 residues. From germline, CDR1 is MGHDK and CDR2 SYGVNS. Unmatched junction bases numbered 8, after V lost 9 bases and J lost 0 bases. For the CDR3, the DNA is TGTGCCAGTAGAGGGACAGGGAATAACCAAGAGACCCAGTACTTC. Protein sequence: CASRGTGNNQETQYF. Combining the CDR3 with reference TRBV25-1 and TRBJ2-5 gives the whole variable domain EADIYQTPRYLVIGTGKKITLECSQTMGHDKMYWYQQDPGMELHLIHYSYGVNSTEKGDLSSESTVSRIRTEHFPLTLESARPSHTSQYLCASRGTGNNQETQYFGPGTRLLVL.

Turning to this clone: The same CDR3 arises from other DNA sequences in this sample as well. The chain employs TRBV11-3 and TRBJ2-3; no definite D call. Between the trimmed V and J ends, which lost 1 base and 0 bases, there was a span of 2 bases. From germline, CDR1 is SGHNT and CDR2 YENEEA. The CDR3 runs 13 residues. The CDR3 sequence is CASSLVSTDTQYF. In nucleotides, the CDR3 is TGTGCCAGCAGCTTAGTTAGCACAGATACGCAGTATTTT.